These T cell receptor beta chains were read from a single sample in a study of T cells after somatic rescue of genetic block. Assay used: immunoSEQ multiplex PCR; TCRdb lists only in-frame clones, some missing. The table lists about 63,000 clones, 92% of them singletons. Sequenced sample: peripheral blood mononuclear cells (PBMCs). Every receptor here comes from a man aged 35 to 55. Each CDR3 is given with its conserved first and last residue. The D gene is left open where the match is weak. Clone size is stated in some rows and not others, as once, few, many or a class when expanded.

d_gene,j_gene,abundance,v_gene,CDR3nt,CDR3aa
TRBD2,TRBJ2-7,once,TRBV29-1,TGCAGCGTCCAAATGGGAGGGGTTGAGCAGTACTTC,CSVQMGGVEQYF
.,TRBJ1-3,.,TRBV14,TGTGCCAGCAGCCAAGAGACCCGTACAGTTCAATCTGGAAACACCATATATTTT,CASSQETRTVQSGNTIYF
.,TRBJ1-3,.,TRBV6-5,TGTGCCACACGGGGGGCCTTCTCTGGAAACACCATATATTTT,CATRGAFSGNTIYF
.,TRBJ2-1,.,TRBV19,TGTGCCAGTAGCTGGTACAATGAGCAGTTCTTC,CASSWYNEQFF
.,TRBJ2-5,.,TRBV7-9,TGTGCCAGCAGCCCTCCAAGTTTGGGGAAACAAGAGACCCAGTACTTC,CASSPPSLGKQETQYF
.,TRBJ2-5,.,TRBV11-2,TGTGCCAGCAGCGAACCCTCCGGGACCCAAGAGACCCAGTACTTC,CASSEPSGTQETQYF
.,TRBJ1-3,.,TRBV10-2,TGCGCCAGCAGTCCACAGGGCTCTGGAAACACCATATATTTT,CASSPQGSGNTIYF
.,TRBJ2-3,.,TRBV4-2,TGTGCCAGCAGCCAAGATACATGGAGGCCAGATACGCAGTATTTT,CASSQDTWRPDTQYF
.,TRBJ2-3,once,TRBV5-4,TGTGCCAGCAGCTTAGCAGGGACAGATACGCAGTATTTT,CASSLAGTDTQYF
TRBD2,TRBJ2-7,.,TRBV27,TGTGCCAGCAGTTTACGGGTCGGCGGGAGCTCCGGGGAGCAGTACTTC,CASSLRVGGSSGEQYF
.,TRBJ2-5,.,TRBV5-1,TGCGCCAGCAGCTTGGCTGGGTTCCAAGAGACCCAGTACTTC,CASSLAGFQETQYF
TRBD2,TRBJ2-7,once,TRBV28,TGTGCCACTTTAGCGGGAGTCGACGAGCAGTACTTC,CATLAGVDEQYF
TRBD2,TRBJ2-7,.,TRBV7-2,TGTGCCAGCAGCTGGGGACTAGCGGAATACGAGCAGTACTTC,CASSWGLAEYEQYF
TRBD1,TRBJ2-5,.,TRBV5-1,TGCGCCAGCAGCTTTTCGACAGGGGGCAAAGAGACCCAGTACTTC,CASSFSTGGKETQYF
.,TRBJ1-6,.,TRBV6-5,TGTGCCAGCAGTTACTCAAGACAGGATAATTCACCCCTCCACTTT,CASSYSRQDNSPLHF
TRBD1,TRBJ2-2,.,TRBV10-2,TGCGCCAGCAGCCCGGGACAGGGGCAATACACCGGGGAGCTGTTTTTT,CASSPGQGQYTGELFF
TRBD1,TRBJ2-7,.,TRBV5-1,TGCGCCAGCAGCTGGGTACAGGGGGCAGGCTACGAGCAGTACTTC,CASSWVQGAGYEQYF
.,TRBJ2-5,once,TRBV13,TGTGCCAGCAGCTTCACGGGACTAGAGACCCAGTACTTC,CASSFTGLETQYF
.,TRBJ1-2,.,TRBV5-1,TGCGCCAGTAGGCAGAGCGACTATGGCTACACCTTC,CASRQSDYGYTF
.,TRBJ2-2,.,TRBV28,TGTGCCAGCAGTTCGGGCGGTACCGGGGAGCTGTTTTTT,CASSSGGTGELFF
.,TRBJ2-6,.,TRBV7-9,TGTGCCAGCAGCTCCGCGCGGAGGGGGGCGTCGGCTGGGGCCAACGTCCTGACTTTC,CASSSARRGASAGANVLTF
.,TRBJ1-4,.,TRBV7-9,TGTGCCAGCAGCCCGCAGGGGAGGGCTAATGAAAAACTGTTTTTT,CASSPQGRANEKLFF
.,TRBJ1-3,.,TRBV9,TGTGCCAGCAGCCCTAACACTGGAAACACCATATATTTT,CASSPNTGNTIYF
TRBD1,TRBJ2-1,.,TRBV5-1,TGCGCCAGCAGCTTGGGGACAGGGAAAGGCCATGAGCAGTTCTTC,CASSLGTGKGHEQFF
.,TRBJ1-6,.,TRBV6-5,TGTGCCAGCAGCGGTGGGAGTAATTCACCCCTCCACTTT,CASSGGSNSPLHF
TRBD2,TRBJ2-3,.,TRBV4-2,TGTGCCAGCAGCTTAACCGGGACTAGCGGCACAGATACGCAGTATTTT,CASSLTGTSGTDTQYF
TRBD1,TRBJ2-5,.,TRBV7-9,TGTGCCAGCAGCTTGGGACACAGGGGCCGTGGGGAGACCCAGTACTTC,CASSLGHRGRGETQYF
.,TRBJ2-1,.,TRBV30,TGTGCCTGGAGAAATAAGGGTGCCTACAATGAGCAGTTCTTC,CAWRNKGAYNEQFF
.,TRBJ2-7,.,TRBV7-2,TGTGCCAGCAGCTTACAAATGGGTGGAGGCGAGCAGTACTTC,CASSLQMGGGEQYF
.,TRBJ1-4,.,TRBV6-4,TGTGCCAGCAGTTTTGCAGCAGGGAGCGAAAAACTGTTTTTT,CASSFAAGSEKLFF
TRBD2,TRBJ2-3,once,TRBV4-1,TGCGCCAGCAGTCAGGGACTAGCGGGCGTCACAGATACGCAGTATTTT,CASSQGLAGVTDTQYF
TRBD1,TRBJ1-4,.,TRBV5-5,TGTGCCAGCAGCTTTGGCCGGGACAGGCTTGAAAAACTGTTTTTT,CASSFGRDRLEKLFF
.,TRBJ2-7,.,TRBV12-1,TGTGCCAGCAGCATCCACAGGGGGCTACGAATCTACGAGCAGTACTTC,CASSIHRGLRIYEQYF
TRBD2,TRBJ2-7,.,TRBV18,TGTGCCAGTAGTAGCGGGAGCTCCTACGAGCAGTACTTC,CASSSGSSYEQYF
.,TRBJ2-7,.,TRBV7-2,TGTGCCAGCAGCGTTGGGGGGCGGGACGAGCAGTACTTC,CASSVGGRDEQYF
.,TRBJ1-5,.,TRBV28,TGTGCCAGCAGTTTATACTGGCCTAGCAATCAGCCCCAGCATTTT,CASSLYWPSNQPQHF
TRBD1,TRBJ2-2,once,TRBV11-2,TGTGCCAGCCGAACTCCGGGACAGCTAAGAACCGGGGAGCTGTTTTTT,CASRTPGQLRTGELFF
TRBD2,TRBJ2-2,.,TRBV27,TGTGCCAGCAGTTGGACTAGCGGGAACACCGGGGAGCTGTTTTTT,CASSWTSGNTGELFF
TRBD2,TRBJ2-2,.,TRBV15,TGTGCCACCAGCAGAGACCTAGCGGGAGGGCCCGGCGGGGAGCTGTTTTTT,CATSRDLAGGPGGELFF
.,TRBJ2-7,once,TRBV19,TGTGCCAGTAGTAGACAGGTGTCCTCCTACGAGCAGTACTTC,CASSRQVSSYEQYF
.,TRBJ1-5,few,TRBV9,TGTGCCAGCAGCGTAGATGGGATAGTCAATCAGCCCCAGCATTTT,CASSVDGIVNQPQHF
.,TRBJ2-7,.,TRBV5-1,TGCGCCAGCAGCTTCGGGGTTCCCTCCTACGAGCAGTACTTC,CASSFGVPSYEQYF
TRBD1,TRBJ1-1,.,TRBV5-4,TGTGCCAGCAGCTTCGGACAGGGTCAGGGCACTGAAGCTTTCTTT,CASSFGQGQGTEAFF
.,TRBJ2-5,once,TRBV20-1,TGCAGTGCCCTTTTTGGGACCCAGTACTTC,CSALFGTQYF
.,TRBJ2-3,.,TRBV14,TGTGCCAGCAGCCAAACCCTCCCCGGATCTAGCACAGATACGCAGTATTTT,CASSQTLPGSSTDTQYF
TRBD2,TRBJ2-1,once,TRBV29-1,TGCAGCGTTTATGGACTAGCGGGGGGTTACAATGAGCAGTTCTTC,CSVYGLAGGYNEQFF
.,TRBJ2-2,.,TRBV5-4,TGTGCCAGCAGCTTAGGGGGGAGGGCCGGCACCGGGGAGCTGTTTTTT,CASSLGGRAGTGELFF
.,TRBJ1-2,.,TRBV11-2,TGTGCCAGCAGCCCGAGACAGAGTTACTATGGCTACACCTTC,CASSPRQSYYGYTF
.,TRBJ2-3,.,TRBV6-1,TGTGCCAGCCGGGTTCAACTAGCCGGGCGCGATACGCAGTATTTT,CASRVQLAGRDTQYF
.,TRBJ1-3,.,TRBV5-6,TGTGCCAGCAGCCAAGACGGACCTGGAAACACCATATATTTT,CASSQDGPGNTIYF
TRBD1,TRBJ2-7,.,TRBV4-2,TGTGCCAGCAGCCAAGATAGGGGCAGGGGGTCCTACGAGCAGTACTTC,CASSQDRGRGSYEQYF
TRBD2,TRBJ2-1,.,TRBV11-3,TGTGCCAGCAGCTTAGATCGGTGGACTAGCCAGTTCTTC,CASSLDRWTSQFF
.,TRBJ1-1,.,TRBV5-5,TGTGCCAGCAGCCATTCTACAGGGCCGAACACTGAAGCTTTCTTT,CASSHSTGPNTEAFF
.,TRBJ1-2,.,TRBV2,TGTGCCAGTACAGAGGACTATGGCTACACCTTC,CASTEDYGYTF